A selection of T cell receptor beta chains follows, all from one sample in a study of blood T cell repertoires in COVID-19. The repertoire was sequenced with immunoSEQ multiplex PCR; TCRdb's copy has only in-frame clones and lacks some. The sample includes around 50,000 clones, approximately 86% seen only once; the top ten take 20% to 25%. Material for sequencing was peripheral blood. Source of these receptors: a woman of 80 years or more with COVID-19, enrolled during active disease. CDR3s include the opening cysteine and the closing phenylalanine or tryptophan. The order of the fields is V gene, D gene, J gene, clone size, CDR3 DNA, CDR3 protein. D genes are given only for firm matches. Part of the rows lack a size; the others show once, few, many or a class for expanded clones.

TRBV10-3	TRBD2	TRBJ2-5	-	TGTGCCATCAGTGCGGGGGGGAATCGGGAGACCCAGTACTTC	CAISAGGNRETQYF
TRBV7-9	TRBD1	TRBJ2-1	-	TGTGCCAGCAGCCCCGCGGGACAGGGGGTAAGCAGCTACAATGAGCAGTTCTTC	CASSPAGQGVSSYNEQFF
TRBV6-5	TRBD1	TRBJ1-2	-	TGTGCCAGCTTTTCTGGACAGGGGGCTTATGGCTACACCTTC	CASFSGQGAYGYTF
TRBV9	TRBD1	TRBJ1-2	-	TGTGCCAGCAGCCTAGGACAGGGGAGCTATGGCTACACCTTC	CASSLGQGSYGYTF
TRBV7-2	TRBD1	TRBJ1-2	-	TGTGCCAGCAGCCCGGACAGGGACTATGGCTACACCTTC	CASSPDRDYGYTF
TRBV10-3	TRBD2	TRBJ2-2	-	TGTGCCATCAGTGAAGGACTAGCGGGTGCCCTAAAGAACACCGGGGAGCTGTTTTTT	CAISEGLAGALKNTGELFF
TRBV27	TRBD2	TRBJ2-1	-	TGTGCCAGCAGTTCTAGCGGGGGGAGGTGGAATGAGCAGTTCTTC	CASSSSGGRWNEQFF
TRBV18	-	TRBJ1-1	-	TGTGCCAGCTCACCACCGCAGGGCGGGGGGGCTGAAGCTTTCTTT	CASSPPQGGGAEAFF
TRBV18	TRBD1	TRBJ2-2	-	TGTGCCAGCTCACGTCCAGGGGGCTCCGGGGAGCTGTTTTTT	CASSRPGGSGELFF
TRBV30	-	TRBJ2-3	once	TGTGCCTGGAGCCGGGACACCTTCACAGATACGCAGTATTTT	CAWSRDTFTDTQYF
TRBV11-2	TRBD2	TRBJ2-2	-	TGTGCCAGCGCTAGCGGGGGGGCGAACACCGGGGAGCTGTTTTTT	CASASGGANTGELFF
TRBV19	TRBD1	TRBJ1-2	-	TGTGCCAGTATTTCGGACAGGGGTGCGTCTGACTATGGCTACACCTTC	CASISDRGASDYGYTF
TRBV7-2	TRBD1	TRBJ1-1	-	TGTGCCAGCAGCTTAACAGGGGAGACTGAAGCTTTCTTT	CASSLTGETEAFF
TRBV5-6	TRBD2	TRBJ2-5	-	TGTGCCAGCAGCCCCGGCGGGGGGGGCTGGGAGACCCAGTACTTC	CASSPGGGGWETQYF
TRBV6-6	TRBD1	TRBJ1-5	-	TGTGCCGCCGTAGACAGGGAAGGACAGCCCCAGCATTTT	CAAVDREGQPQHF
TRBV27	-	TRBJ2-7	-	TGTGCCAGCAGTTCATGGGCTGGCGAGCAGTACTTC	CASSSWAGEQYF